The present TCR beta chain was sequenced within a study of CD8 T cells in ankylosing spondylitis. Whole-study findings and limits: A TCR beta motif of roughly eight highly homologous variants appeared characteristic of ankylosing spondylitis blood. Reported data indicate significant enrichment of disease-linked clones within matched ankylosing spondylitis synovial fluid. Peripheral blood held disease-linked clones only at relatively low frequency, and these were CD8+.

Trimming removed 2 bases from V and 3 bases from J; junction bases left unmatched: 3. This CDR3 spans 15 amino acids. CDR1 and CDR2 (germline): LGHDT, YNNKEL (reference sequence). Comment on this clonotype: Its matching antigen is unknown.

Quantitative molecular-barcoded 5'-RACE generated the TCR beta libraries. TCRdb reprocessed the 5' RACE reads with MiXCR, giving one entry per CDR3 protein. The table includes approximately 100,000 distinct CDR3 sequences, 24% detected once. This chain links TRBV3-1 with TRBJ1-5, with 8 bases identical to TRBD1. Input material: synovial fluid, either unsorted or a sorted T cell fraction (not recorded which). This TCR was recovered from a male donor with ankylosing spondylitis. This CDR3 is CASSQTTGDNQPQHF. The CDR3, as DNA: TGTGCCAGCAGCCAAACGACAGGGGACAATCAGCCCCAGCATTTT.